The subject of this entry is one T cell receptor beta chain. Its specificity is not known. Participants with HIV, all of them, were treated in the United States. The record originates from a study of long-term antiretroviral therapy in people with HIV. Study-wide points: Dominant in the repertoire at all time points were clones expanded before ART. Repertoires in HIV (unlike those of controls) had narrower CDR3 length ranges.

The CDR3 consists of 12 residues. Germline V gene lookup returns CDR1 SNHLY and CDR2 FYNNEI. V lost 6 bases and J 2 bases, leaving 6 bases between the germline ends. The run of the v3.0 immunoSEQ assay was at survey level. Profiled with immunoSEQ multiplex PCR; TCRdb holds only in-frame clones, not every one. The top ten clones hold 15% to 20% of a sample with some 11,000 clones, over 80% of them seen once. This TCR was sampled from a middle-aged man with HIV. V and J are TRBV2 and TRBJ2-3; D is uncertain. Here the sequenced sample was unsorted PBMCs, taken 3.4 years after starting antiretroviral therapy. The CDR3: CASRQHTDTQYF. As DNA, the CDR3 is TGTGCCAGCAGACAGCACACAGATACGCAGTATTTT. The whole variable domain, remainder taken from reference TRBV2 and TRBJ2-3, is EPEVTQTPSHQVTQMGQEVILRCVPISNHLYFYWYRQILGQKVEFLVSFYNNEISEKSEIFDDQFSVERPDGSNFTLKIRSTKLEDSAMYFCASRQHTDTQYFGPGTRLTVL.